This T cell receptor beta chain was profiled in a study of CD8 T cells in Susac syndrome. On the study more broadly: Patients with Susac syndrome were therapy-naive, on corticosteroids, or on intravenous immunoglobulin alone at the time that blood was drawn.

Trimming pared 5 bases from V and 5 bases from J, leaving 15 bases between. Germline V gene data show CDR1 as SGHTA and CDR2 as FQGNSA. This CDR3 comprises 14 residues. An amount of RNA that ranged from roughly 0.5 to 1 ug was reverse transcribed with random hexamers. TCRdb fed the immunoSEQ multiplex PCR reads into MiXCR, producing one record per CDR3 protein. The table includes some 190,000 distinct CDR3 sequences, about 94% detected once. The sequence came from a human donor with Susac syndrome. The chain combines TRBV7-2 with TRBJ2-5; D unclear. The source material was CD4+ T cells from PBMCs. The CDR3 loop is CASSPLRSSETQYF. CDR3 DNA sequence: TGTGCCAGCAGCCCCCTACGTAGTTCGGAGACCCAGTACTTC.